This record covers a single T cell receptor beta chain. The antigen is undetermined. These data are taken from a study of cytomegalovirus exposure and HLA in healthy donors. Study-level points and caveats: The authors reported that TCR beta sequences could predict HLA-A and HLA-B alleles. These predictions were accurate for most subjects in the first cohort. A later analysis linked 15,000 to 20,000 TCR beta sequences to HLA alleles at 0.05 false discovery rate.

From germline, CDR1 is SGHDN and CDR2 FVKESK. This CDR3 has 17 residues. Trimming at V came to 1 base and at J to 2 bases, leaving 6 bases not matched to a gene. PCR amplification relied on 60 Vbeta primers (plus 13 Jbeta primers). Here immunoSEQ multiplex PCR was the method, and the copy in TCRdb shows in-frame clones only, minus some. Of roughly 100,000 clones in the sample, roughly 82% were seen once. The genes are TRBV14 and TRBJ2-5; 11 bases map to TRBD1. The sequencing sample was made of PBMCs. The clonotype originates from a woman aged 45-60 years in good health and CMV-seropositive. CDR3 coding DNA: TGTGCCAGCAGCCAAGGGACAGGGGGCAATAAACAAGAGACCCAGTACTTC. Its protein product is CASSQGTGGNKQETQYF.